This T cell receptor beta chain stems from a study of regulatory T cells in long-lasting Graves disease. This clonotype has at least ten counts. Stated time point: newly diagnosed GD, antithyroid drugs for less than 3 months. Preparation of the TCR library used RNA extracted from PBMCs. This CDR3 comprises 17 residues. Germline CDR1 is MDHEN and CDR2 is SYDVKM. V was shortened by 6 bases and J by 3 bases, with 23 bases between the two germline ends. Building the TCR beta libraries relied on iRepertoire HTBI primers, and CDR3 regions underwent Arm-PCR. Each CDR3 protein gets one entry after TCRdb re-called the multiplex PCR reads with MiXCR. The sample has approximately 400,000 distinct CDR3 sequences; roughly 15% are singletons. These same records also appear under a second study, on T cells in Graves' hyperthyroidism and ophthalmopathy.

This sequence was found in a woman aged 35 to 49 with Graves disease. This rearrangement joins TRBV28 to TRBJ1-1; D unresolved. Source: peripheral blood mononuclear cells (PBMCs), taken at new diagnosis, from a patient treated with antithyroid drugs. The CDR3: CASRPSFVGISYTEAFF. The CDR3 nucleotides are TGTGCCAGCAGGCCTAGTTTCGTAGGGATCTCTTACACTGAAGCTTTCTTT.